These 29 T cell receptor beta chains originate from one sample sequenced in a study of blood T cell repertoires in COVID-19. The data were produced by immunoSEQ multiplex PCR, yet TCRdb's version contains in-frame clones alone and is incomplete. The sample consists of over 150,000 clones, 85% of them appearing once. The sample was peripheral blood. The receptors stem from a woman aged 60-75 years with COVID-19, enrolled during active disease.

V is TRBV7-8 and J is TRBJ2-7, with D possibly being TRBD1 (6 bases). This CDR3 contains 13 residues. V was trimmed by 0 bases and J by 4 bases, leaving 7 bases between them. CDR1 and CDR2 (germline): SGHVS, FQNEAQ. Here the CDR3 reads CASSLARGYEQYV. CDR3 DNA: TGTGCCAGCAGCTTAGCAAGGGGGTACGAGCAGTACGTC.

This sequence joins TRBV10-3 and TRBJ2-5; TRBD1 is a possible D gene (6 bases). The V gene's germline CDR1 is ENHRY and CDR2 SYGVKD. The V end lost 3 bases, the J end lost 5 bases, and 16 bases lay between the germline ends. The CDR3 contains 15 residues. CDR3 bases: TGTGCCATCAGTGAACAGGGACCGGATAAGGAGACCCAGTACTTC. Its protein is CAISEQGPDKETQYF.

This chain links TRBV10-3 with TRBJ1-1; D remains unclear. In germline, CDR1 is ENHRY, CDR2 SYGVKD. V lost 11 bases and J lost 2, with 15 bases in between. The CDR3 runs to 13 residues. CDR3 nucleotides: TGTGCCGGCAGACAAAGGATTAACACTGAAGCTTTCTTT. Its protein product is CAGRQRINTEAFF.

V and J are TRBV12-3 or TRBV12-4 and TRBJ1-2; no clear D. V gave up 3 bases and J gave up 3 bases, with 8 bases separating them. CDR3 length: 13 amino acids. For the CDR3, the DNA is TGTGCCAGCAGTTTTGGAGAATACTATGGCTACACCTTC. It is translated as CASSFGEYYGYTF.

The chain couples TRBV7-9 to TRBJ2-5; the match to TRBD2 covers 9 bases. CDR3 length equals 15 residues. The V segment lost 4 bases and the J segment 7 bases; nucleotides outside the gene matches: 10. Per the germline V gene, CDR1 is SEHNR and CDR2 is FQNEAQ (reference sequence). The CDR3 here is CASSSGLANTATQYF. Here the CDR3 DNA reads TGTGCCAGCAGCTCGGGACTAGCTAATACTGCGACCCAGTACTTC.

This clone was counted once. The chain couples TRBV7-9 to TRBJ1-2; 7 bases are a match to TRBD1. CDR3 size: 12 residues. CDR1 SEHNR and CDR2 FQNEAQ come from the germline V gene (reference sequence). V shed 5 bases and J 5 bases; nucleotides not matched to a gene: 2. The CDR3 is CASSLTGYGYTF. CDR3 coding DNA: TGTGCCAGCAGCCTGACAGGGTATGGCTACACCTTC.

J is TRBJ1-5 and V is TRBV18; tentative D call: TRBD1 (5 bases). In germline, CDR1 is KGHSH, CDR2 LQKENI. V dropped 1 base and J dropped 4 bases, with 11 bases sitting between them. CDR3 length: 15 residues. The CDR3 loop reads CASSPQAGSNQPQHF. The CDR3 DNA reads TGTGCCAGCTCACCACAGGCAGGGTCGAATCAGCCCCAGCATTTT.

This clone was detected a few times. In DNA form, the CDR3 reads TGTGCCAGCAGCCCCCGGAGGACCGGTACCGGGGAGCTGTTTTTT. This sequence encodes CASSPRRTGTGELFF. The chain carries TRBV7-3 and TRBJ2-2; possibly TRBD2 for D (5 bases). The V end was cut by 5 bases, the J end by 5 bases, with 15 bases between. Germline CDR1 and CDR2: SGHTA and FQGTGA. The CDR3 extends over 15 amino acids.

The V call is TRBV19, the J call TRBJ1-3; 8 nucleotides agree with TRBD1. With V trimmed by 2 bases and J by 1 base, 4 bases remained unmatched. The CDR3 is 16 amino acids. From germline, CDR1 is LNHDA and CDR2 SQIVND (reference sequence). CDR3 sequence reads: CASSIQGAGSGNTIYF. For the CDR3, the DNA is TGTGCCAGTAGTATACAGGGGGCAGGATCTGGAAACACCATATATTTT.

The chain links TRBV30 to TRBJ2-4; no reliable D call. V was cut by 1 base and J by 0 bases, with 10 bases left in between. Germline CDR1 GTSNPN, CDR2 SVGIG (reference sequence). The CDR3 covers 15 residues. This CDR3 reads CAWSDALLAKNIQYF. In DNA form, the CDR3 reads TGTGCCTGGAGTGACGCCTTACTAGCCAAAAACATTCAGTACTTC.

Notes on this clone: At one of its ends the junction is not consistent with the germline gene, which may arise from a read error. The chain is built from TRBV5-1 and TRBJ1-6; TRBD1 is a possible D gene (6 bases). This CDR3 is 14 amino acids long. Germline assignment: CDR1 SGHRS and CDR2 YFSETQ. The CDR3 loop is CASRGGAYNSPLHF. CDR3 in DNA: TGCGCCAGCCGTGGGGGGGCCTACAATTCACCCCTCCACTTT.

The rearrangement joins TRBV6-5 to TRBJ1-3; maybe TRBD1 (5 bases). The CDR3 is 14 residues long. Germline values: CDR1 MNHEY, CDR2 SVGAGI. V lost 4 bases and J lost 5, with 12 bases in between. The CDR3 spells CASSSGHQRNTIYF. CDR3 nucleotides: TGTGCCAGCAGTTCCGGACATCAGCGAAACACCATATATTTT.

The chain joins TRBV7-3 to TRBJ2-6, with D unresolved. The germline V gene has CDR1 SGHTA and CDR2 FQGTGA. The CDR3 spans 16 residues. V was clipped by 3 bases and J by 0 bases, with 9 bases between them. The CDR3 DNA reads as TGTGCCAGCAGCTTCGGTGTATTCTCTGGGGCCAACGTCCTGACTTTC. Protein sequence: CASSFGVFSGANVLTF. The full variable domain, its missing parts supplied by reference TRBV7-3 and TRBJ2-6, is GAGVSQTPSNKVTEKGKYVELRCDPISGHTALYWYRQSLGQGPEFLIYFQGTGAADDSGLPNDRFFAVRPEGSVSTLKIQRTERGDSAVYLCASSFGVFSGANVLTFGAGSRLTVL.

Only one count was recorded for this clone. The chain is built from TRBV19 and TRBJ1-5; D uncertain. Trimming took off 3 bases at V and 4 bases at J, with 10 bases between the two ends. Germline V gene sequence: CDR1 LNHDA, CDR2 SQIVND (reference sequence). The CDR3 extends over 14 amino acids. The CDR3 DNA reads TGTGCCAGTAGTATCCGCAGTGATAATCAGCCCCAGCATTTT. This gives the protein CASSIRSDNQPQHF.

The chain combines TRBV7-9 with TRBJ2-1; D gene unclear. The CDR3 is 15 amino acids. Trimming cost V 3 bases and J 10 bases, with 19 bases left between them. The germline V gene has CDR1 SEHNR and CDR2 FQNEAQ (reference sequence). CDR3 nucleotides: TGTGCCAGCAGCTTTGGCCCCCCCGTCCCATCGGAGCAGTTCTTC. Protein: CASSFGPPVPSEQFF.

The J gene is TRBJ1-1, the V gene TRBV3-1 (or the pseudogene TRBV3-2), with TRBD1 as a possible D gene (5 bases). The germline gives CDR1 LGHDT, CDR2 YNNKEL (reference sequence). V lost 6 bases and J lost 4, with 12 bases in between. The CDR3 is made up of 13 amino acids. The CDR3: CASSRRTSTEAFF. The CDR3 nucleotides are TGTGCCAGCAGTCGTAGGACAAGCACTGAAGCTTTCTTT.

The CDR3 here is CASSSAGFGYGYTF. The CDR3, as DNA: TGCGCCAGCAGTTCGGCGGGATTCGGCTATGGCTACACCTTC. The chain is built from TRBV5-1 and TRBJ1-2; D remains ambiguous. Germline CDR1 reads SGHRS; CDR2 reads YFSETQ. Trimming pared 5 bases from V and 4 bases from J, leaving 15 bases between. The CDR3 spans 14 residues.

This clone occurred once. The rearrangement links TRBV15 to TRBJ2-5, with unresolved D. CDR1 and CDR2 (germline): LNHNV, YYDKDF (reference sequence). The CDR3 extends over 15 amino acids. V lost 0 bases to trimming and J lost 0 bases, with 8 bases between them. The CDR3 DNA reads TGTGCCACCAGCAGAGATCAAGCTCACCAAGAGACCCAGTACTTC. Encoded protein: CATSRDQAHQETQYF.

The chain uses TRBV9 and TRBJ2-1; 10 nucleotides match TRBD2. Looked up from germline, CDR1 is SGDLS and CDR2 is YYNGEE. V was pared by 1 base and J by 6 bases, with 4 bases of the junction left unmatched. The CDR3 runs to 15 residues. This CDR3 reads CASSVQLAGFNEQFF. The CDR3 DNA sequence: TGTGCCAGCAGCGTACAACTAGCGGGATTCAATGAGCAGTTCTTC.

The chain is built from TRBV5-1 and TRBJ1-1, with TRBD1 as a possible D gene (5 bases). This CDR3 is 13 amino acids long. The germline gives CDR1 SGHRS, CDR2 YFSETQ. Trimming left V 2 bases short and J 6 bases short, with 11 bases between. CDR3 sequence reads: CASSLGRAAEAFF. CDR3 bases: TGCGCCAGCAGCTTAGGCAGGGCTGCTGAAGCTTTCTTT.

In its sample, this clone was seen once. This chain uses TRBV7-8 with TRBJ2-5; 9 bases line up with TRBD1. Germline CDR1 SGHVS, CDR2 FQNEAQ. Unmatched junction bases numbered 10, after V lost 6 bases and J lost 2 bases. The CDR3 totals 16 residues. The CDR3 sequence is CASRDRAGTGQETQYF. The CDR3 region has the DNA TGTGCCAGCAGGGATCGTGCCGGGACAGGGCAAGAGACCCAGTACTTC.

This chain links TRBV4-1 with TRBJ2-3; D is unclear. The V gene's germline CDR1 is MGHRA and CDR2 YSYEKL. The ends were cut back, 1 base at V and 1 base at J, with 6 bases in the middle. CDR3 length equals 14 residues. The DNA for the CDR3 is TGCGCCAGCAGCCAAGTCCGAGGCACAGATACGCAGTATTTT. Its protein product is CASSQVRGTDTQYF.

The gene calls are TRBV27 and TRBJ1-4; D gene unclear. V dropped 5 bases and J dropped 7 bases, with 14 bases sitting between them. The V gene's germline CDR1 is MNHEY and CDR2 SMNVEV (reference sequence). There are 14 residues in the CDR3. The CDR3 nucleotides are TGTGCCAGCAGTGTCTTCCTAGGGAGTGAAAAACTGTTTTTT. It translates to CASSVFLGSEKLFF.

This chain uses TRBV19 with TRBJ1-1; D call uncertain. The CDR3 runs 14 residues. V lost 3 bases and J 0 bases, leaving 8 bases between the germline ends. Germline V lookup: CDR1 LNHDA, CDR2 SQIVND (reference sequence). CDR3: CASSMYSMNTEAFF. CDR3 DNA: TGTGCCAGTAGTATGTACTCTATGAACACTGAAGCTTTCTTT.

This chain connects TRBV2 to TRBJ2-2; 7 bases align to TRBD2. The V gene's germline CDR1 is SNHLY and CDR2 FYNNEI. The CDR3 is made up of 16 amino acids. Trimming cost V 5 bases and J 6 bases; bases outside gene matches: 12. The CDR3: CASSRTATSVPGELFF. As DNA, the CDR3 is TGTGCCAGCAGTCGCACAGCTACTAGCGTCCCCGGGGAGCTGTTTTTT.

The J gene is TRBJ1-2, the V gene TRBV9, with D tentatively TRBD1 (5 bases). Germline V gene lookup returns CDR1 SGDLS and CDR2 YYNGEE. This CDR3 region has 13 residues. The V end lost 4 bases, the J end lost 4 bases, and 11 bases lay between the germline ends. The CDR3, as DNA: TGTGCCAGCAGCAGGGACTCTTCCTATGGCTACACCTTC. This translates into CASSRDSSYGYTF.

V and J are TRBV5-1 and TRBJ2-3; 7 bases match TRBD2. In germline, CDR1 is SGHRS, CDR2 YFSETQ. V dropped 3 bases and J dropped 2; count of bases not matched to a gene: 12. The CDR3 has 17 amino acids. DNA of the CDR3: TGCGCCAGCAGCTCGAGGGTGAGCGGGGTATCCACAGATACGCAGTATTTT. This codes for CASSSRVSGVSTDTQYF.

The chain uses TRBV7-9 and TRBJ1-1; 7 bases match TRBD1. The CDR3 has 16 amino acids. Germline loops: CDR1 SEHNR, CDR2 FQNEAQ (reference sequence). Losses at the gene ends were 5 bases for V and 0 bases for J; bases not matched to a gene: 9. The CDR3 sequence is CASSTRTGDMNTEAFF. The CDR3, as DNA: TGTGCCAGCAGCACACGAACAGGGGATATGAACACTGAAGCTTTCTTT. Full variable domain (outside the CDR3, taken from reference TRBV7-9 and TRBJ1-1): DTGVSQNPRHKITKRGQNVTFRCDPISEHNRLYWYRQTLGQGPEFLTYFQNEAQLEKSRLLSDRFSAERPKGSFSTLEIQRTEQGDSAMYLCASSTRTGDMNTEAFFGQGTRLTVV.

The chain joins TRBV15 to TRBJ1-1; 7 nucleotides agree with TRBD1. This CDR3 region has 13 residues. Losses at the gene ends were 3 bases for V and 7 bases for J; bases not matched to a gene: 5. Germline values: CDR1 LNHNV, CDR2 YYDKDF (reference sequence). CDR3 bases: TGTGCCACCAGCAGGGGGACAGCCCTTGAAGCTTTCTTT. Amino acids: CATSRGTALEAFF.